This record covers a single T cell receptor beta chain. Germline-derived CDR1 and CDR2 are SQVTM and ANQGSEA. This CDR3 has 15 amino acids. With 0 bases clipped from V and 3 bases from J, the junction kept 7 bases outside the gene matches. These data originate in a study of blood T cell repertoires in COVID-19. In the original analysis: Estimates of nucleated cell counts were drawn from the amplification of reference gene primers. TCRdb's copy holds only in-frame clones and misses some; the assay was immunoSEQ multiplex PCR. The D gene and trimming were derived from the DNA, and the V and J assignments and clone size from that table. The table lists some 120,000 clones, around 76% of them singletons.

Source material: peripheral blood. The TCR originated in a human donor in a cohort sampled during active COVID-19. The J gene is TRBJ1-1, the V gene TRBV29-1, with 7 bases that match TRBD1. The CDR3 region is CSVEDRRGRDTEAFF. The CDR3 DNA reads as TGCAGCGTTGAAGATCGGAGGGGGCGCGACACTGAAGCTTTCTTT.